This TCR beta chain was found in a study of cytomegalovirus exposure and HLA in healthy donors (dated by TCRdb to 2016 to 2017). Broadly, across the study: In an earlier analysis of about 560 of the donors, around 290 Gb of sequence data and some 100 million unique TCR beta sequences from 150 million to 200 million T cells were reported. Among about 400 genotyped donors of the cohort, an average of approximately 240,000 unique TCR beta nucleotide sequences was sequenced per donor, of which about 19% were non-productive. Typing coverage differed by locus: A, B, C, DRB1 and DQB1 were typed in roughly 620-630 donors, DQA1 in 500 to 550, DPA1 in 600 to 610, and DPB1 in approximately 450. The later analysis used no new phenotypic data to find candidate immune exposures, relying instead on TCR beta sequences and their occurrence across donors. Among the approximately 400 genotyped donors, approximately 77% belonged to the genetic ancestry cluster associated with self-reported Caucasian donors. Besides the first cohort of 666 subjects, a separate validation cohort made up of 120 different subjects was used. Donor age, sex, ethnicity and CMV serostatus were collected together with the repertoire data. A later analysis re-analyzed previously published TCR beta repertoires from roughly 690 donors and added high-resolution HLA genotyping to study TCR occurrence patterns. Genome-wide SNP genotypes for about 60% of the roughly 670 donors were used in a later genetic analysis, which treated that subset as a discovery cohort. To decide whether each TCR beta V gene segment behaved as functional or pseudogenic, an earlier analysis of approximately 600 of the donors relied on high-throughput TCR beta sequencing. An early release that covered 500 to 800 HLA-typed donors contained approximately 300 gigabases of sequencing data and about 93 million unique TCR sequences. The study profiled the T cell repertoires of under 700 subjects by immunosequencing and related them to cytomegalovirus serostatus. The study was designed to test whether signatures of past pathogen exposure could be identified by cataloging public T cell receptors. To predict cytomegalovirus infection status, the study combined high-throughput TCR immunosequencing, statistical association of individual TCRs with disease status, and machine learning. Four to six DR-DQ haplotypes were handled as single units for association and clustering, since linkage in the cohort was strong. Every discovery cohort repertoire had been produced on one sequencing platform. HLA typing included class I and class II loci at four-digit resolution. What the study reported, not specific to this receptor: Across donors, most TCR sequences were observed very rarely, whereas some public TCRs were present in many individuals. The cohort was sequenced for TCR beta chains only, and without alpha or paired-chain data the features that could be detected were limited. In vitro tests confirmed that a few of the cytomegalovirus-associated TCR beta chains recognize cytomegalovirus antigens. It was suggested by the authors that the approach could potentially be generalized to other disease states and immunological phenotypes. An earlier analysis of roughly 570 of the donors showed that most TCR beta V segments appeared in productive rearrangements either about 87% or about 30% of the time, which broadly matched IMGT annotations. In a later analysis, some 17,000 TCR beta sequences were associated with specific HLA alleles at a false discovery rate of 0.05. A further reported finding was that TCR beta sequences accurately predicted the HLA-A and HLA-B alleles for most subjects in the first cohort. Because counts were too low, around 18 rarely observed V segments, including chromosome 9 orphons, were left out of the earlier analysis of some 640 of the donors. The study gave a list of over 150 TCR beta chains associated with cytomegalovirus. In a later analysis, TCR association rates were found to vary across HLA loci, with the most associated TCRs seen for DRB1 alleles and the fewest for HLA-C alleles. Compared with equally common non-associated chains, HLA-associated TCR beta chains in a later analysis were more clonally expanded and had lower generation probabilities. In a later analysis, several top co-occurrence clusters were reported to appear linked to parvovirus B19, influenza, CMV and Epstein-Barr virus. V-gene and J-gene trimming of TCR beta chains was associated with a missense DCLRE1C variant in a later genetic analysis, and the association was replicated in an independent cohort. The classifier was reported to diagnose cytomegalovirus status with high specificity and sensitivity in both the original cohort and the validation cohort. According to a later analysis, most CMV-associated TCR beta chains appeared to be HLA-restricted, and the HLA associations seemed to be driven largely by CMV exposure. Because some donors lacked HLA typing at each locus, the association tests relied only on the typed subset. The sequencing pipeline was judged likely to have produced a cluster of highly shared sequence variants as a technical artifact. Some IMGT-functional V segments, including TRBV6-2 and TRBV6-3, could not be told apart with the 87-base-pair reads, so those segments were excluded. Sequencing depth was assumed to be roughly uniform across donors in the presence/absence analyses, though that assumption may not hold. For the cohort, immune exposure information was limited to CMV serostatus. When HLA alleles, especially DR and DQ, strongly co-occurred, TCR associations were difficult to assign to individual alleles. Correlated functional status among segregating V segments might reflect linkage disequilibrium, but an unknown experimental factor could not be ruled out. Compared with the roughly 720-donor mean, donors in an Asian-associated ancestry cluster had fewer N-insertions in productive TCRs, according to a later genetic analysis.

After removal of 5 bases from V and 8 bases from J, the junction retains 11 bases not matched to a gene. CDR3 length: 14 amino acids, cysteine to phenylalanine. Only CDR3 DNA is held: 42 bases, read in frame from base 1. The germline V gene yields SGHAT for CDR1 and FQNNGV for CDR2. In total, about 650 healthy bone marrow donors made up the cohort. All cohort members were sampled while nominally healthy, although unrecorded immune exposures were likely present. The donor was CMV seropositive and was included in the group of approximately 300 seropositive cohort members. A peripheral blood sample was collected from each donor, and TCR beta sequencing was performed on peripheral blood mononuclear cells. Genomic DNA was extracted from the blood cell samples with the Qiagen DNeasy Blood Extraction Kit. With respect to this clone: Its target antigen remains unknown. Base-call qualities are not available, and no considerably larger clone is one nucleotide away.

Preparation of the library involved the immunoSEQ multiplex PCR assay. The multiplex PCR relied on a mix of 60 forward primers for TCR Vbeta segments and 13 reverse primers for TCR Jbeta segments. The CDR3 region of rearranged TCR beta genes was amplified from genomic DNA by a multiplex PCR assay. On the Illumina HiSeq System, the amplified TCR beta libraries were sequenced as 87-base-pair reads. As for the authors' bioinformatics: A later analysis counted some 80 million unique TCR beta chains across the 670 or so repertoires, and around 12 million of these chains were shared by at least two donors. Raw reads were error-corrected and collapsed into unique sequences by a nearest-neighbor algorithm in which closely related sequences were merged to remove PCR and sequencing errors. V, D and J gene segments were assigned by aligning CDR3 sequences to IMGT reference sequences. For a sequence to be retained, a match of at least six nucleotides to both a V gene segment and a J gene segment was required. A rearrangement was called productive if the CDR3 had no stop codons and remained in frame with V and J, and every other rearrangement was called non-productive. Following IMGT convention, CDR3 was defined as the stretch from the second conserved V-encoded cysteine to the conserved J-encoded phenylalanine. Sequences without an unambiguous match to a single V gene segment were excluded from the earlier analysis of about 600 of the donors. An earlier analysis of 500 to 600 of the donors classified V segments as functional when productive rearrangements were above 56.7% and as segregating when the standard deviation between donors was above 5%. To diagnose cytomegalovirus status from the catalog of TCR beta chain sequences, a statistical classification framework was built. A later analysis assigned V and J genes by comparing TCR nucleotide sequences with IMGT/GENE-DB human TR gene sequences. The TCRdist pipeline was used in a later analysis to assign CDR3 sequences and most-parsimonious VDJ recombination scenarios. In a later analysis, every TCR beta chain was defined by the combination of its CDR3 amino acid sequence and its V-gene family, and reads without a unique V-gene family were dropped. In a later analysis, 500 to 650 highly shared, low-generation-probability nucleotide sequences were removed to address suspected cross-contamination and a sequencing artifact. A later analysis calculated a clonal expansion index for each public chain from normalized within-repertoire ranks of inferred template counts. In a later analysis, generation probabilities were computed with a VDJ recombination model fitted to out-of-frame rearrangements, and the resulting probabilities were checked against IGoR. In a later analysis, TCR-TCR, TCR-HLA and TCR-CMV co-occurrence was scored with hypergeometric tests, and a repertoire-size bias correction was applied to TCR pairs. False discovery rates were estimated in a later analysis by permuting HLA or CMV assignments 20 times. In a later analysis, co-occurring TCRs were grouped using DBSCAN, with TCRdist sequence similarity added in when clustering inside HLA-allele-positive subsets. For co-occurrence clustering, repertoires with fewer than 30,000 or more than 120,000 public chains were excluded, along with five or six repertoires with anomalous nucleotide sharing. In its TCRdb copy, this immuneACCESS table keeps in-frame sequences only and misses some clones. Where compared with another copy, unresolved V genes explain less than half of these, and the others have no known cause. That table is the source of V, J and clone size, and D and trimming were worked out from the DNA. The sample yields some 170,000 clones; 82% were counted once. About 10% of the sample belongs to the ten largest clones.

The sequenced sample consisted of PBMCs. The rearranged segments are TRBV11-2 and TRBJ1-2, and TRBD1 matches 7 of the central bases. The clonotype originates from a man aged 50 or older in good health and CMV-seropositive. The nucleotides are TGTGCCAGCAGCGGACTCGGGACAGCCCAAGGCTACACCTTC. This translates into CASSGLGTAQGYTF.